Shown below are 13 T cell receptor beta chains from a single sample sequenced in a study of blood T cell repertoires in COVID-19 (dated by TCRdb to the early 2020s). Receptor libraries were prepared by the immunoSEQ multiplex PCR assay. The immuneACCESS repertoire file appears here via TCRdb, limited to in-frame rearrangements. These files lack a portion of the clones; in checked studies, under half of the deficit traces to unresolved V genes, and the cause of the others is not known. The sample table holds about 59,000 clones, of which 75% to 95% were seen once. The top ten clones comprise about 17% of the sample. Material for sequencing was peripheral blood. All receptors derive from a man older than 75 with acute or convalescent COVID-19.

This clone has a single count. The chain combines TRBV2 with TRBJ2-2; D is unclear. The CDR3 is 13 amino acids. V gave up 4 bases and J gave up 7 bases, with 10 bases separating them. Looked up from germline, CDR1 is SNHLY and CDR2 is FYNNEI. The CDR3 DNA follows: TGTGCCAGCAGTGTCCAGTCGAACGGGGAGCTGTTTTTT. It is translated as CASSVQSNGELFF.

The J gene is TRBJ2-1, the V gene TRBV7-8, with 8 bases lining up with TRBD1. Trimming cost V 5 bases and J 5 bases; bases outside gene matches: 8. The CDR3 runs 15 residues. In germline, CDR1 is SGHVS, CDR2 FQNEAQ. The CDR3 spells CASSPRQGLHNEQFF. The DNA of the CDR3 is TGTGCCAGCAGCCCAAGACAGGGGCTCCACAATGAGCAGTTCTTC.

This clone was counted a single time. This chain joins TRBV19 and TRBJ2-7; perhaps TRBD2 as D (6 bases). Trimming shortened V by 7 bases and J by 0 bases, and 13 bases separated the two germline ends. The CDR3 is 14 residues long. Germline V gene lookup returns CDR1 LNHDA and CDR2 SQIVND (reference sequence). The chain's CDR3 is CASIQSGDSYEQYF. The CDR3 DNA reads TGTGCCAGTATCCAGTCGGGGGACTCCTACGAGCAGTACTTC.

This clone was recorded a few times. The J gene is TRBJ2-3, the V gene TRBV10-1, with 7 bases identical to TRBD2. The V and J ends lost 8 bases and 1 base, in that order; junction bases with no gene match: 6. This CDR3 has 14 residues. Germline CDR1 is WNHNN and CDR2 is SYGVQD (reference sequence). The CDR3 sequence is CASSQRGRTDTQYF. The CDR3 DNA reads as TGCGCCAGCTCGCAGCGGGGACGCACAGATACGCAGTATTTT.

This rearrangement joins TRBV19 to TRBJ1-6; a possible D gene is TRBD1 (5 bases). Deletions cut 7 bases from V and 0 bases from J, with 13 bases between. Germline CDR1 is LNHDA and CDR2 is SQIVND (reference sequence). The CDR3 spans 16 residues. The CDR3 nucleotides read TGTGCCAGTACCTCGCGGGGGAGCTCCTATAATTCACCCCTCCACTTT. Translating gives CASTSRGSSYNSPLHF. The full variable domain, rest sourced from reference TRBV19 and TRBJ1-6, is DGGITQSPKYLFRKEGQNVTLSCEQNLNHDAMYWYRQDPGQGLRLIYYSQIVNDFQKGDIAEGYSVSREKKESFPLTVTSAQKNPTAFYLCASTSRGSSYNSPLHFGNGTRLTVT.

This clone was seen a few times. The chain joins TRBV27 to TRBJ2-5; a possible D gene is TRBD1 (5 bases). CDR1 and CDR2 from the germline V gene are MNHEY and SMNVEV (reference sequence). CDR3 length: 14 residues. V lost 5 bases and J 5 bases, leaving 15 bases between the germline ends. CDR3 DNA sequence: TGTGCCAGCAGTCCCGACAGCCGTGGGGAGACCCAGTACTTC. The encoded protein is CASSPDSRGETQYF.

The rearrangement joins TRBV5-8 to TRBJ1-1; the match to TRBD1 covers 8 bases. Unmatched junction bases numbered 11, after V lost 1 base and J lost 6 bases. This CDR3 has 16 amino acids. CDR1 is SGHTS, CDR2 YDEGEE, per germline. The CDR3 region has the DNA TGTGCCAGCAGCTTGAGGGGGGCAGGGGGCGTCTCTGAAGCTTTCTTT. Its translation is CASSLRGAGGVSEAFF.

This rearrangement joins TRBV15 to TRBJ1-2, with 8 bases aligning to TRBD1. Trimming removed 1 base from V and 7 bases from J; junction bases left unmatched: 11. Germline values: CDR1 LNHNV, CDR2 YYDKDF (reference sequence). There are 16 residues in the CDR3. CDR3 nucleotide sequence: TGTGCCACCAGCAGAGTGGGCGGACAGGGTAGAGGTGGCTACACCTTC. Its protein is CATSRVGGQGRGGYTF.

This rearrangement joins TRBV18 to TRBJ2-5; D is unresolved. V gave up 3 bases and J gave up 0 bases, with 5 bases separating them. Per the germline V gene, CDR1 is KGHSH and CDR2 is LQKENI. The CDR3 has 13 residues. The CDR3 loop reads CASSPGNQETQYF. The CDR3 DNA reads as TGTGCCAGCTCACCGGGCAACCAAGAGACCCAGTACTTC. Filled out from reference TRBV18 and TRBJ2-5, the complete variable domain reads NAGVMQNPRHLVRRRGQEARLRCSPMKGHSHVYWYRQLPEEGLKFMVYLQKENIIDESGMPKERFSAEFPKEGPSILRIQQVVRGDSAAYFCASSPGNQETQYFGPGTRLLVL.

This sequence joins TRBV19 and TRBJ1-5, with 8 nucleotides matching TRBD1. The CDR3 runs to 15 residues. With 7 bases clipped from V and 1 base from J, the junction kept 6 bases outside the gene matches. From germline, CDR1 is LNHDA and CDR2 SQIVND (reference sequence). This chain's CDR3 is CASTKDRVSNQPQHF. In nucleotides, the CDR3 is TGTGCCAGTACCAAGGACAGGGTAAGCAATCAGCCCCAGCATTTT.

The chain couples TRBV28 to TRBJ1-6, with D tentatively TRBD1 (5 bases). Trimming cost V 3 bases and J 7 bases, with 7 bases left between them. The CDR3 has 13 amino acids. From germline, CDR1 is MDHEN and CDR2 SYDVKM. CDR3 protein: CASSFGGNSPLHF. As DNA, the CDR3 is TGTGCCAGCAGTTTCGGGGGGAATTCACCCCTCCACTTT. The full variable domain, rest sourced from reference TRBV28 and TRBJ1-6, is DVKVTQSSRYLVKRTGEKVFLECVQDMDHENMFWYRQDPGLGLRLIYFSYDVKMKEKGDIPEGYSVSREKKERFSLILESASTNQTSMYLCASSFGGNSPLHFGNGTRLTVT.

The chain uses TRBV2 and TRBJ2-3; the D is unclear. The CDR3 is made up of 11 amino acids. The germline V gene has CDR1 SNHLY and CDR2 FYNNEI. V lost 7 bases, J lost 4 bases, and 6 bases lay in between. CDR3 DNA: TGTGCCAGCACATCAGCAGATACGCAGTATTTT. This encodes CASTSADTQYF.

The CDR3 bases are TGTGCCAGTAGTAGGACAGTTCTAAACACCGGGGAGCTGTTTTTT. Translated, it gives CASSRTVLNTGELFF. The chain couples TRBV19 to TRBJ2-2; a weak D match, TRBD1 (6 bases). Germline values: CDR1 LNHDA, CDR2 SQIVND (reference sequence). The length of the CDR3 is 15 residues. The ends were cut back, 4 bases at V and 2 bases at J, with 11 bases in the middle.